This is a list of T cell receptor beta chains from one sample in a study of shared clonotypes between healthy human individuals. TCRdb keeps only in-frame clones here, not all; method: immunoSEQ multiplex PCR. Of some 95,000 clones in the sample, 68% were seen once. Sequencing input: memory CD8+ T cells sorted from blood. All receptors come from a man aged 25-40 years in good health. The CDR3 runs from the conserved cysteine through the conserved F or W. Fields, in order: V gene, clone size, J gene, D gene, CDR3 protein, CDR3 DNA. The D gene is left open where the match is weak. Clone sizes are given selectively: once, few, many, or a class where the clone is expanded.

v_gene: TRBV7-9; abundance: -; j_gene: TRBJ2-5; d_gene: TRBD2; CDR3aa: CASRIAGGPLGQETQYF; CDR3nt: TGTGCCAGCAGGATAGCGGGAGGGCCCTTGGGCCAAGAGACCCAGTACTTC
v_gene: TRBV13; abundance: few; j_gene: TRBJ1-2; d_gene: TRBD1; CDR3aa: CASSFRQGLGYTF; CDR3nt: TGTGCCAGCAGCTTCCGACAGGGTCTCGGCTACACCTTC
v_gene: TRBV5-3; abundance: -; j_gene: TRBJ2-7; d_gene: -; CDR3aa: CASRPRRSSYEQYF; CDR3nt: TGTGCCAGCAGGCCGCGCAGAAGCTCCTACGAGCAGTACTTC
v_gene: TRBV28; abundance: -; j_gene: TRBJ2-6; d_gene: -; CDR3aa: CASSLGPTGANVLTF; CDR3nt: TGTGCCAGCAGTCTGGGACCTACTGGGGCCAACGTCCTGACTTTC
v_gene: TRBV6-5; abundance: -; j_gene: TRBJ2-7; d_gene: -; CDR3aa: CASRADSYEQYF; CDR3nt: TGTGCCAGCAGGGCGGACAGTTACGAGCAGTACTTC
v_gene: TRBV1; abundance: medium-sized; j_gene: TRBJ2-1; d_gene: -; CDR3aa: CTSNHLAEAKNEQFF; CDR3nt: TGCACCAGCAATCACCTAGCGGAAGCTAAGAATGAGCAGTTCTTC
v_gene: TRBV21-1; abundance: -; j_gene: TRBJ2-7; d_gene: -; CDR3aa: CASSNPTDEQYF; CDR3nt: TGTGCCAGCAGCAATCCTACAGACGAGCAGTACTTC
v_gene: TRBV5-6; abundance: once; j_gene: TRBJ2-7; d_gene: TRBD1; CDR3aa: CASSLLGDRYEQYF; CDR3nt: TGTGCCAGCAGCTTGTTAGGGGACAGATACGAGCAGTACTTC
v_gene: TRBV6-4; abundance: -; j_gene: TRBJ1-1; d_gene: -; CDR3aa: CASSESGAGAEAFF; CDR3nt: TGTGCCAGCAGTGAGTCCGGGGCAGGAGCTGAAGCTTTCTTT
v_gene: TRBV7-9; abundance: -; j_gene: TRBJ2-1; d_gene: TRBD2; CDR3aa: CASSPTRTSYNEQFF; CDR3nt: TGTGCCAGCAGCCCCACTCGGACTAGCTACAATGAGCAGTTCTTC
v_gene: TRBV28; abundance: -; j_gene: TRBJ1-2; d_gene: -; CDR3aa: CASSPPEQPRGYTF; CDR3nt: TGTGCCAGCAGTCCCCCCGAACAGCCAAGGGGCTACACCTTC
v_gene: TRBV11-3; abundance: -; j_gene: TRBJ2-3; d_gene: -; CDR3aa: CASSSWDGDTQYF; CDR3nt: TGTGCCAGCAGCTCCTGGGATGGGGATACGCAGTATTTT
v_gene: TRBV5-1; abundance: few; j_gene: TRBJ1-4; d_gene: -; CDR3aa: CASSLLGLNEKLFF; CDR3nt: TGCGCCAGCAGCTTGCTAGGGTTGAATGAAAAACTGTTTTTT
v_gene: TRBV19; abundance: few; j_gene: TRBJ2-3; d_gene: TRBD1; CDR3aa: CATQRTGGSADTQYF; CDR3nt: TGTGCCACTCAAAGAACAGGGGGAAGCGCAGATACGCAGTATTTT
v_gene: TRBV30; abundance: -; j_gene: TRBJ1-3; d_gene: -; CDR3aa: CAWSGNVGVGNTIYF; CDR3nt: TGTGCCTGGAGCGGTAATGTCGGGGTCGGAAACACCATATATTTT
v_gene: TRBV18; abundance: -; j_gene: TRBJ2-3; d_gene: TRBD2; CDR3aa: CASSPLPPGGSTDTQYF; CDR3nt: TGTGCCAGCTCACCACTCCCCCCGGGAGGGTCTACAGATACGCAGTATTTT
v_gene: TRBV18; abundance: -; j_gene: TRBJ1-4; d_gene: -; CDR3aa: CASSPIATNEKLFF; CDR3nt: TGTGCCAGCTCACCGATTGCAACTAATGAAAAACTGTTTTTT
v_gene: TRBV6-5; abundance: -; j_gene: TRBJ1-5; d_gene: -; CDR3aa: CASSQQGGQPQHF; CDR3nt: TGTGCCAGCAGTCAACAGGGAGGTCAGCCCCAGCATTTT
v_gene: TRBV5-6; abundance: -; j_gene: TRBJ1-1; d_gene: -; CDR3aa: CASSWGGGVTEAFF; CDR3nt: TGTGCCAGCAGCTGGGGTGGGGGCGTCACTGAAGCTTTCTTT
v_gene: TRBV27; abundance: -; j_gene: TRBJ2-1; d_gene: -; CDR3aa: CASSPRGQGYYNEQFF; CDR3nt: TGTGCCAGCAGTCCCCGGGGGCAGGGTTACTACAATGAGCAGTTCTTC
v_gene: TRBV7-2; abundance: -; j_gene: TRBJ2-1; d_gene: -; CDR3aa: CASSLTSSYNEQFF; CDR3nt: TGTGCCAGCAGCTTGACTAGCTCCTACAATGAGCAGTTCTTC
v_gene: TRBV7-2; abundance: -; j_gene: TRBJ2-1; d_gene: TRBD2; CDR3aa: CASSSDPGLAVTDEQFF; CDR3nt: TGTGCCAGCAGCAGCGATCCGGGACTAGCGGTGACCGATGAGCAGTTCTTC
v_gene: TRBV5-5; abundance: -; j_gene: TRBJ2-1; d_gene: TRBD2; CDR3aa: CASSLSSAGRRNEQFF; CDR3nt: TGTGCCAGCAGCTTGAGCTCAGCGGGACGGCGCAATGAGCAGTTCTTC